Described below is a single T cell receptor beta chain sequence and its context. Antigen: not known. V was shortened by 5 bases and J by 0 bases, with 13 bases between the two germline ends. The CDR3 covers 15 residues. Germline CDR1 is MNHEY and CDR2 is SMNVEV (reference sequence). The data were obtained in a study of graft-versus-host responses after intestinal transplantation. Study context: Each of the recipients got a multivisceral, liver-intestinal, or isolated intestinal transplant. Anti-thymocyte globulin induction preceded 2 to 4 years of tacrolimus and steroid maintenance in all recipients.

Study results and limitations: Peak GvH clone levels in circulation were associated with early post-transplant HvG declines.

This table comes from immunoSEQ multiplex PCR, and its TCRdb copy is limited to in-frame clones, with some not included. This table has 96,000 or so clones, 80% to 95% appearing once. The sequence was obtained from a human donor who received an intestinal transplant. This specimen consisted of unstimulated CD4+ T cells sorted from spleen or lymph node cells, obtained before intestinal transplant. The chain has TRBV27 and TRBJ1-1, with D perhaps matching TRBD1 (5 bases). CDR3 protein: CASSALGRMNTEAFF. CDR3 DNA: TGTGCCAGCAGTGCGTTGGGGCGGATGAACACTGAAGCTTTCTTT.